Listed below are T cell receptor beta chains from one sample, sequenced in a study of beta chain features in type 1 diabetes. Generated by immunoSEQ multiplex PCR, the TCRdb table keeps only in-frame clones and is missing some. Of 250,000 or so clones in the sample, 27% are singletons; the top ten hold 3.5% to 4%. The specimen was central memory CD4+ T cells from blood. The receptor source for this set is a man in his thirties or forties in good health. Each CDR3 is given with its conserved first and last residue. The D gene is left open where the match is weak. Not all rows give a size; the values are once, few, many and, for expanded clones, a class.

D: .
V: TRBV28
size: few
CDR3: CASSSWEKLFF

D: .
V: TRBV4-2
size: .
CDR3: CASSQELDTEAFF

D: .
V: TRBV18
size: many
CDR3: CASSPNPADTQYF

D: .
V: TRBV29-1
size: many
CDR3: CSGRRDVLSDEQFF

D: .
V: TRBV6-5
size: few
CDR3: CASSRYSNNYGYTF

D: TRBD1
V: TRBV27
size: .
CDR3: CASRPFTGDEQYF

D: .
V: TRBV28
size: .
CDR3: CASRTAGYEQFF

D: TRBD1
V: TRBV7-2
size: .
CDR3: CASSNGRDRETQYF

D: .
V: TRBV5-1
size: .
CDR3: CASSLAGSEPQHF

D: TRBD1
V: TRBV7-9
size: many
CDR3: CASSQGQGREKLFF

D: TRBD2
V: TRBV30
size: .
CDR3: CAWSPLRAGPLYEQYF

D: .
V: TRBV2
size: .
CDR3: CASNLRGGRDNSPLHF

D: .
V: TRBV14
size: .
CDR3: CASSQVEAREKLFF

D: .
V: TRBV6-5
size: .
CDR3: CASWRQGNTGELFF

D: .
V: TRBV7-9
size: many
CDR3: CASSLAGGRTDTQYF

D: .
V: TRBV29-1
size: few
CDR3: CSVDAGPSSYNEQFF

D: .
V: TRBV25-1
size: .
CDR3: CASRPVGGYNEQFF

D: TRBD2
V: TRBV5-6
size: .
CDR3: CASSLAGTSGSTDTQYF

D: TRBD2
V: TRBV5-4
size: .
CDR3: CASSLNLAGGHTDTQYF

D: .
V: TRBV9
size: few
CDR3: CASSGSGYTGELFF

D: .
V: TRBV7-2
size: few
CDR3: CASSQDLTGTDTQYF

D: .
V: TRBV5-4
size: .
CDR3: CASSLVVSSDEQYF

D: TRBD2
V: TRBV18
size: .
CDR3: CASSPTSGVYNEQFF

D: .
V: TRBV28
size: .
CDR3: CASSLSRVNTGELFF

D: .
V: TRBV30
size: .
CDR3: CAWNHLEQPQHF

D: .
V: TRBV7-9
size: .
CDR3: CASSLNGNSGNTIYF

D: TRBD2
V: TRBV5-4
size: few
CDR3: CASSLGLAAQETQYF

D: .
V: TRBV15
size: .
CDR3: CATSRGRRNTNYGYTF

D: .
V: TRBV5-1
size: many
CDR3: CASSLQGNEQFF

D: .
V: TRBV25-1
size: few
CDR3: CASQSKGRNQPQHF

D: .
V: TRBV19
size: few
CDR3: CASSIRGSGSYNEQFF

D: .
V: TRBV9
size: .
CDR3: CASSAGGGLSAAEQYF

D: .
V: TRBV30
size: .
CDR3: CAWTGEETQYF

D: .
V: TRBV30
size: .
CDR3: CAWSVQGLGGYTF

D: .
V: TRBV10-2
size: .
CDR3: CASSEGDRKFF

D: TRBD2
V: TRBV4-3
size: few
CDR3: CASSLSTAGGNNEQFF

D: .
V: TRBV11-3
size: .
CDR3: CASSLGRSGTDTQYF

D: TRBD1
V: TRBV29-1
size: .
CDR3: CSVGFRTGSNYGYTF

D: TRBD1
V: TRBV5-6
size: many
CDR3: CASSGRDRASFNEQFF

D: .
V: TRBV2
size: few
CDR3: CATTALVNTGELFF

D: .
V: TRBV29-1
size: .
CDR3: CSVESRTSEQFF

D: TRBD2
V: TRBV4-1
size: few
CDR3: CASSQFSGTNKNIQYF

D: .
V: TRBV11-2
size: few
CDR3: CASSLRADSSYNEQFF